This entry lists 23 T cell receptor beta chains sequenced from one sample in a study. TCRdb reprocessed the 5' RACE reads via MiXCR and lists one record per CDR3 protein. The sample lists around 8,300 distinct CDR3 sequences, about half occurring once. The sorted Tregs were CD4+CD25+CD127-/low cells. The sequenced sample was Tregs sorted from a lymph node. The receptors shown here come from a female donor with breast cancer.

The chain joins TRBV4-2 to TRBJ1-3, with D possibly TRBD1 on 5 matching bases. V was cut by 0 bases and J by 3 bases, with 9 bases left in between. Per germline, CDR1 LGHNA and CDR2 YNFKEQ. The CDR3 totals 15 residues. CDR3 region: CASSQEARDGNTIYF. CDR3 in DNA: TGTGCCAGCAGCCAAGAGGCCAGGGATGGAAACACCATATATTTT.

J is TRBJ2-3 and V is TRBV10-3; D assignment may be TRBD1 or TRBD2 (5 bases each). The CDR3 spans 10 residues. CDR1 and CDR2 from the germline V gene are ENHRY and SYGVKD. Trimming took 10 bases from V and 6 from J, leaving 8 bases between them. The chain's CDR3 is CATWGDTQYF. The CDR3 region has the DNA TGTGCCACCTGGGGGGATACGCAGTATTTT.

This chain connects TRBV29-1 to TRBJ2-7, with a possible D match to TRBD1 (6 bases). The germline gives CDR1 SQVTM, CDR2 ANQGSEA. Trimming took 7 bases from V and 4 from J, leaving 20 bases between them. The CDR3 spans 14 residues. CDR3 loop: CSAMDVNRAYEQYF. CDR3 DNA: TGCAGCGCTATGGACGTCAACAGGGCGTACGAGCAGTACTTC.

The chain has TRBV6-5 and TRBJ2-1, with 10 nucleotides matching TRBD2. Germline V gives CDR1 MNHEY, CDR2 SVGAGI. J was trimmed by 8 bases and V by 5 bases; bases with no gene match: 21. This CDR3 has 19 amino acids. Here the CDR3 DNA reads TGTGCCAGCAGTCCCTTCGACATGGCTAGCGGGAGATCTTACGATGAGCAGTTCTTC. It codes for CASSPFDMASGRSYDEQFF.

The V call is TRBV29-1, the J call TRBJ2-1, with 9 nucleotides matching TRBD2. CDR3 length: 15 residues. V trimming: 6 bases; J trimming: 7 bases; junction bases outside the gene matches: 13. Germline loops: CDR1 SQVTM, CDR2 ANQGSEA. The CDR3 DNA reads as TGCAGCGTACCCGAGGCGGGAGGGCCTGGGAATGAGCAGTTCTTC. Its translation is CSVPEAGGPGNEQFF.

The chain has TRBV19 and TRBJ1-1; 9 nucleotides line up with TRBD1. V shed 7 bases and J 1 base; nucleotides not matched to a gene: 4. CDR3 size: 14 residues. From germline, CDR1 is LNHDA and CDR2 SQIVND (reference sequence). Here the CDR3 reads CASTLQGANTEAFF. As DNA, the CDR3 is TGTGCCAGTACCCTACAGGGGGCGAACACTGAAGCTTTCTTT.

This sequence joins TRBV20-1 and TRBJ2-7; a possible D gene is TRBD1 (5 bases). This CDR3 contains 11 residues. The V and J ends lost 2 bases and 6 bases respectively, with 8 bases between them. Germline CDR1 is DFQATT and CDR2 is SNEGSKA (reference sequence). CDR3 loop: CSARSGPEQYF. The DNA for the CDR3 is TGCAGTGCTAGATCAGGGCCCGAGCAGTACTTC.

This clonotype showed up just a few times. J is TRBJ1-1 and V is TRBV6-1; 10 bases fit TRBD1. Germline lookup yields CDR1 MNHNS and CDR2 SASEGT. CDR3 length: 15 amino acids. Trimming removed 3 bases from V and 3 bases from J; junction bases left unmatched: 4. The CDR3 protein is CASSEGTGVDTEAFF. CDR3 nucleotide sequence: TGTGCCAGCAGTGAGGGGACAGGGGTAGACACTGAAGCTTTCTTT.

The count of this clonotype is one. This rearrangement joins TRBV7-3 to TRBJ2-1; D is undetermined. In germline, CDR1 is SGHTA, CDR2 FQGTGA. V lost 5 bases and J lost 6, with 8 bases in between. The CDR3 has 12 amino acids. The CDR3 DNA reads TGTGCCAGCAGCACCGACGGCAATGAGCAGTTCTTC. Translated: CASSTDGNEQFF. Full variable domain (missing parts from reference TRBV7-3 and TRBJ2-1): GAGVSQTPSNKVTEKGKYVELRCDPISGHTALYWYRQSLGQGPEFLIYFQGTGAADDSGLPNDRFFAVRPEGSVSTLKIQRTERGDSAVYLCASSTDGNEQFFGPGTRLTVL.

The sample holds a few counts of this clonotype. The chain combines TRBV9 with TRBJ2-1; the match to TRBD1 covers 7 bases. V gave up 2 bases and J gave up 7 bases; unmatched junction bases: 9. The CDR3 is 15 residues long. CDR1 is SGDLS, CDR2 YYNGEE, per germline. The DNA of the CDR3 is TGTGCCAGCAGCGTCCTCGGGACAGTGGAGAATGAGCAGTTCTTC. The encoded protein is CASSVLGTVENEQFF.

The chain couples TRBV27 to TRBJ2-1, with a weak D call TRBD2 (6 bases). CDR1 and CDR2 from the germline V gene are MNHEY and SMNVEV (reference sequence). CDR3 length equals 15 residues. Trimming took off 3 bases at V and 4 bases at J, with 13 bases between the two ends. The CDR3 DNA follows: TGTGCCAGCAGTTTGGGGGGAATGGGATACAATGAGCAGTTCTTC. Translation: CASSLGGMGYNEQFF.

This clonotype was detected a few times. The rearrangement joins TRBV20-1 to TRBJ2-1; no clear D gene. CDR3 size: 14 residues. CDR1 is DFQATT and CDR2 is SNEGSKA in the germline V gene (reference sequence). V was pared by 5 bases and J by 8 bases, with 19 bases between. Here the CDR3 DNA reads TGCAGTGCTGGCGGCCGCTACGCCGCCCATGAGCAGTTCTTC. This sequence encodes CSAGGRYAAHEQFF.

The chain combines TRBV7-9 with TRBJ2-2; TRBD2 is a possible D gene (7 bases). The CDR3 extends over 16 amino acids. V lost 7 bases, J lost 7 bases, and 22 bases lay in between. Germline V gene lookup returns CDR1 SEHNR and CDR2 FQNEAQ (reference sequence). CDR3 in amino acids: CASTTGGGEGIGELFF. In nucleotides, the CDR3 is TGTGCCAGCACCACTGGAGGGGGGGAGGGCATCGGGGAGCTGTTTTTT.

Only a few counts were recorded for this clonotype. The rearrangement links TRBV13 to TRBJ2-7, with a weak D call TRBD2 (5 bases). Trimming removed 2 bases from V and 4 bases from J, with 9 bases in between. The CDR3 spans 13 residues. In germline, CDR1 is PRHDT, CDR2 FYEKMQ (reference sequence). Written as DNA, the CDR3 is TGTGCCAGCAGCTTACGGGGAACATACGAGCAGTACTTC. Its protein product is CASSLRGTYEQYF.

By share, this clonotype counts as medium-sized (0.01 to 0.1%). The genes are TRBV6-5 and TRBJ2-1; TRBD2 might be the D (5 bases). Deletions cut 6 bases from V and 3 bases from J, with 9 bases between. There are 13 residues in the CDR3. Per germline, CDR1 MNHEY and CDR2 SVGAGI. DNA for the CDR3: TGTGCCAGCAGCCACCGGGACTACAATGAGCAGTTCTTC. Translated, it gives CASSHRDYNEQFF.

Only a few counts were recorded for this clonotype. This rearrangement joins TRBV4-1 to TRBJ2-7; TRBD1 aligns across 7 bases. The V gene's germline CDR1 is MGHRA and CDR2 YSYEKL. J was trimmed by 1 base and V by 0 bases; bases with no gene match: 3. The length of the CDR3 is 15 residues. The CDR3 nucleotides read TGCGCCAGCAGCCAAGAAGGGGGCATATCCTACGAGCAGTACTTC. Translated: CASSQEGGISYEQYF.

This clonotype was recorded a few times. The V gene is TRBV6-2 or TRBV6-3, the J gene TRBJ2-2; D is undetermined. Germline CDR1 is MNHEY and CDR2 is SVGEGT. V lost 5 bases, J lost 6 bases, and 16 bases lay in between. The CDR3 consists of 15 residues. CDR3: CASSQQIMSAGELFF. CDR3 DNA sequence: TGTGCCAGCAGTCAACAGATCATGTCAGCCGGGGAGCTGTTTTTT.

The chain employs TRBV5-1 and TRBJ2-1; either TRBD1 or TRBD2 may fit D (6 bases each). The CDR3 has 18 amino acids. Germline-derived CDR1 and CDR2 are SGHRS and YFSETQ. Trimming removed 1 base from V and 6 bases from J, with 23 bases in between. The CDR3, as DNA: TGCGCCAGCAGCTTGTCCGCTGAAGGGGGGTTTAGGTCCAATGAGCAGTTCTTC. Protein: CASSLSAEGGFRSNEQFF. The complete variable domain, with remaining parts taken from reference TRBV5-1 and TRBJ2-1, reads KAGVTQTPRYLIKTRGQQVTLSCSPISGHRSVSWYQQTPGQGLQFLFEYFSETQRNKGNFPGRFSGRQFSNSRSEMNVSTLELGDSALYLCASSLSAEGGFRSNEQFFGPGTRLTVL.

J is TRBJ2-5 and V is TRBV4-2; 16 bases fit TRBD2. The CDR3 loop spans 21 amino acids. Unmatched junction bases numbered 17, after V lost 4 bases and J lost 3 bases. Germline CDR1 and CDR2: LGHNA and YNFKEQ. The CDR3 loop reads CASSPLGTSGRAERKEETQYF. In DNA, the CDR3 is TGTGCCAGCAGCCCGCTCGGGACTAGCGGGAGGGCCGAGCGAAAAGAAGAGACCCAGTACTTC.

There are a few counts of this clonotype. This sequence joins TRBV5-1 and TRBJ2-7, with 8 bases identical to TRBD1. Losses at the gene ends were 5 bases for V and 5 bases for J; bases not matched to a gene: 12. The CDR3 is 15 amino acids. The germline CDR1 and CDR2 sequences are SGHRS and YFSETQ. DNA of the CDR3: TGCGCCAGCAGTTACGGGACAGGCCCCATCAACGAGCAGTACTTC. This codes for CASSYGTGPINEQYF.

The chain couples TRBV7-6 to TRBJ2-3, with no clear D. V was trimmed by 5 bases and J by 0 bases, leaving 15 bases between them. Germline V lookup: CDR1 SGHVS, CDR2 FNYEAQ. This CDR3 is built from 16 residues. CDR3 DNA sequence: TGTGCCAGCAGCCCGCCCCTCGGCCCTAGCACAGATACGCAGTATTTT. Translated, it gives CASSPPLGPSTDTQYF.

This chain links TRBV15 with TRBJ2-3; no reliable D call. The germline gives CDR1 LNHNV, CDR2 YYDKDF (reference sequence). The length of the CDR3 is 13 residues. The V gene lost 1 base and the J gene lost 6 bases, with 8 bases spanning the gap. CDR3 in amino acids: CATSRGASDTQYF. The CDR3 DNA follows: TGTGCCACCAGCAGAGGGGCCTCGGATACGCAGTATTTT.

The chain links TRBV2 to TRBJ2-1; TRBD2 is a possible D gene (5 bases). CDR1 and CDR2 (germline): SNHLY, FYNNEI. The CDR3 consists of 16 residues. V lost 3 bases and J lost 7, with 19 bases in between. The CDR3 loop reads CASSDPRDDVGNEQFF. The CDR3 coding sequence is TGTGCCAGCAGTGATCCGAGGGATGACGTTGGGAATGAGCAGTTCTTC.